This TCR beta chain was retrieved from a study of blood T cell repertoires in COVID-19. Germline assignment: CDR1 MNHEY and CDR2 SVGAGI. The length of the CDR3 is 15 residues. Trimming took 0 bases from V and 7 from J, leaving 15 bases between them. Participants' own reports of clinical history determined their cohort assignment. Cohort 3 donors were reported recovered after two negative PCRs, clearance, or symptom resolution. In the authors' methods: Reference gene primers were amplified, and this amplification served to estimate nucleated cell counts. The assay was immunoSEQ multiplex PCR, and TCRdb's table has in-frame clones only and misses some. V and J calls and clone size are those listed in that table; D and trimming were worked out from the DNA. The table records roughly 330,000 clones, 80% to 90% of them present only once.

This TCR was sampled from a young woman who had recovered from COVID-19. Material for sequencing was PBMCs or T cells enriched from blood (not recorded which). The V call is TRBV6-5, the J call TRBJ1-2; D is unresolved. CDR3 amino acids: CASSYSDPGISGYTF. CDR3 DNA: TGTGCCAGCAGTTACTCGGACCCGGGAATCTCTGGCTACACCTTC.